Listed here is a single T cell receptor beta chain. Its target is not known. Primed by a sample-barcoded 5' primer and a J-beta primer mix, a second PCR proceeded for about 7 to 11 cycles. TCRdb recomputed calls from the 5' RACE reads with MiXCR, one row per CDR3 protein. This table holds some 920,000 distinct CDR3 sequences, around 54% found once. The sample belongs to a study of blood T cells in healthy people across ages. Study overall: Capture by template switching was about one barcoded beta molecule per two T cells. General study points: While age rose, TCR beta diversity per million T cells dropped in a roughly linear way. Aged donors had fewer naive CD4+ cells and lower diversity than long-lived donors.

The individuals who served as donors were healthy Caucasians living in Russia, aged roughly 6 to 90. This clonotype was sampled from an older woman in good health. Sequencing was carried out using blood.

In DNA form, the CDR3 reads TGTGCCAGCAGCTTATCGGTGTACACTGAAGCTTTCTTT. Translation: CASSLSVYTEAFF. The rearrangement uses TRBV7-2 and TRBJ1-1; D is undetermined. CDR1 and CDR2 from the germline V gene are SGHTA and FQGNSA. Trimming shortened V by 2 bases and J by 3 bases, and 7 bases separated the two germline ends. CDR3 length: 13 residues.